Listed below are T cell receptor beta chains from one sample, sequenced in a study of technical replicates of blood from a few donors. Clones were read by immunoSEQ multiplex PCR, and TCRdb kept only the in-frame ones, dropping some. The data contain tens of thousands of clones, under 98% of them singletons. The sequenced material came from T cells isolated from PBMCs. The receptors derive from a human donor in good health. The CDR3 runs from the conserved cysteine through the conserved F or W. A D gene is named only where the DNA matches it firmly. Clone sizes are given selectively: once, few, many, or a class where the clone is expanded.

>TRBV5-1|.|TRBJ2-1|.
TGCGCCAGCAGCCCCAACCTAGCCAGCTCCTACAATGAGCAGTTCTTC
CASSPNLASSYNEQFF
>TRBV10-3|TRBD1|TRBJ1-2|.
TGTGCCATCGGACAGGGAGACGGCTACACCTTC
CAIGQGDGYTF
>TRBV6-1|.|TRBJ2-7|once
TGTGCCAGCAGTGAACCAGTTTACGAGCAGTACTTC
CASSEPVYEQYF
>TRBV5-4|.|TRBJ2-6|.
TGTGCCAGCAGCGTCCCAACGCGCCCCTCTGGGGCCAACGTCCTGACTTTC
CASSVPTRPSGANVLTF
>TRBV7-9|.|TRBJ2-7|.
TGTGCCAGCAGCAACAGGGACTCCTACGAGCAGTACTTC
CASSNRDSYEQYF
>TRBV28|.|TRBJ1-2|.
TGTGCCAGCAGTTTCCTTACAGGTTTCTATGGCTACACCTTC
CASSFLTGFYGYTF
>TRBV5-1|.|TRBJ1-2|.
TGCGCCAGCAGCTTCGCAGGGGATTCTGGCTACACCTTC
CASSFAGDSGYTF
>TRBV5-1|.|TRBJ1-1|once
TGCGCCAGCAGCTTGGCCCCTTACAGGGAAGTAGGCACTGAAGCTTTCTTT
CASSLAPYREVGTEAFF
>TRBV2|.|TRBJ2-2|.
TGTGCCAGCAGTTGGGCCGGGACACAGAACACCGGGGAGCTGTTTTTT
CASSWAGTQNTGELFF
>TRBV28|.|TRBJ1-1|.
TGTGCCAGCACTCTTATAAGACAGGACACTGAAGCTTTCTTT
CASTLIRQDTEAFF
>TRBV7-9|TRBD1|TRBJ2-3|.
TGTGCCAGCAGCACTGGGACAGGGGGGACAGATACGCAGTATTTT
CASSTGTGGTDTQYF
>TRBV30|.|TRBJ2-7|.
TGTGCCTGGAGTGCAAACAGGGCCGAGCAGTACTTC
CAWSANRAEQYF
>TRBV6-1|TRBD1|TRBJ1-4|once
TGTGCCAGTTACAGGGGAATGGGTGAAAAACTGTTTTTT
CASYRGMGEKLFF
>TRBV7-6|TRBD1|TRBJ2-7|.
TGTGCCAGCAGCCGAGGACAGGGTGAGAGCTCCTACGAGCAGTACTTC
CASSRGQGESSYEQYF
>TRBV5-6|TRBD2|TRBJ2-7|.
TGTGCCAGCAGCTCCGGACTAGTTCTCTACGAGCAGTACTTC
CASSSGLVLYEQYF
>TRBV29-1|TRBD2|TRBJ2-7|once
TGCAGCGTTGAAGGTCGGCGGGACTACCACGAGCAGTACTTC
CSVEGRRDYHEQYF
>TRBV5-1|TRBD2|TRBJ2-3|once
TGCGCCAGCAGCTTCCTAGCGGGAGTTGGTACAGATACGCAGTATTTT
CASSFLAGVGTDTQYF
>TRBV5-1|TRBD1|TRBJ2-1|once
TGCGCCAGCAGCCGTGCCGGGACAGAAATAAATGAGCAGTTCTTC
CASSRAGTEINEQFF
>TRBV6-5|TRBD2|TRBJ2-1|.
TGTGCCAGCACGCGGACTAGCGCGAACAATGAGCAGTTCTTC
CASTRTSANNEQFF
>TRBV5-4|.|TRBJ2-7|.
TGTGCCAGCAGCCCCGAGGGTCTCAGCTCCTACGAGCAGTACTTC
CASSPEGLSSYEQYF
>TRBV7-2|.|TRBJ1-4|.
TGTGCCAGCAGCCCAGGGGTTAGCAGGGTGGGCGAAAAACTGTTTTTT
CASSPGVSRVGEKLFF
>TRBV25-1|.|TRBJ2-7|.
TGTGCCAGCAGTCTAGACAGAGAATCCTACGAGCAGTACTTC
CASSLDRESYEQYF
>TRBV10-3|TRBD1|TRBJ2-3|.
TGTGCCATCAGGGACAGGGTTAATCCCACAGATACGCAGTATTTT
CAIRDRVNPTDTQYF
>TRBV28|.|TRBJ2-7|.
TGTGCCAGCAGTTTTCCGGGACTGGGCCACTACGAGCAGTACTTC
CASSFPGLGHYEQYF
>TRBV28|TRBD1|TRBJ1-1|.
TGTGCCAGCAGTTTTCCATCGCAGGGGGCGGAGTGGTATTCTGAAGCTTTCTTT
CASSFPSQGAEWYSEAFF
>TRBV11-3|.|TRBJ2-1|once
TGTGCCAGCAGCCCCTCGGACATCAATGAGCAGTTCTTC
CASSPSDINEQFF
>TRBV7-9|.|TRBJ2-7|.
TGTGCCAGCAGCCCCAGGGGTGAAGTGGTTTTTGAGCAGTACTTC
CASSPRGEVVFEQYF
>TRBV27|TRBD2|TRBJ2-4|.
TGTGCCAGCAGTGGGACTAGCAGAAACATTCAGTACTTC
CASSGTSRNIQYF
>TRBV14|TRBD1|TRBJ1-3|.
TGTGCCAGCAGCCAAGAGGGGACAGTGGGAAACACCATATATTTT
CASSQEGTVGNTIYF
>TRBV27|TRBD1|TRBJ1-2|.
TGTGCCAGCCGGGACAGGGGGCAACCTTATGGCTACACCTTC
CASRDRGQPYGYTF
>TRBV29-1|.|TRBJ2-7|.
TGCAGCGCATTCAGGGGCAACGAGCAGTACTTC
CSAFRGNEQYF
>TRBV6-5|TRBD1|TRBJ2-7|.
TGTGCCAGCTCTTCCGGGACAGGGGGCGCCCAGCAGTACTTC
CASSSGTGGAQQYF
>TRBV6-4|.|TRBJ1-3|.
TGTGCCAGCATCACTGGGGGCCCACCTCGAAACTCTGGAAACACCATATATTTT
CASITGGPPRNSGNTIYF
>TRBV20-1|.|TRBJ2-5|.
TGCAGTGCTAGCGGCCAAGAGACCCAGTACTTC
CSASGQETQYF
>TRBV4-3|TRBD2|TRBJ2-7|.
TGCGCCAGCAGCCAACTAGCGGGAGGGTCTTACGAGCAGTACTTC
CASSQLAGGSYEQYF
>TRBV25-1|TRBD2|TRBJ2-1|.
TGTGCCAGCAGTGATTGGACTAGCGGCCTGAATGAGCAGTTCTTC
CASSDWTSGLNEQFF
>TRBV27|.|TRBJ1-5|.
TGTGCCAGCACCCCTAGCCGGGGGGGACATCAGCCCCAGCATTTT
CASTPSRGGHQPQHF
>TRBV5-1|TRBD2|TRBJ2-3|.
TGCGCCAGCAGCTTTCAAGCGGGGTTCACAGATACGCAGTATTTT
CASSFQAGFTDTQYF
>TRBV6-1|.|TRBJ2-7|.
TGTGCCAGCAGTGAAGTAAGGGGGGGAGACGAGCAGTACTTC
CASSEVRGGDEQYF
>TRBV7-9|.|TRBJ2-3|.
TGTGCCAGCAGCTCCAGGACTTTCAAGAGAGCAGATACGCAGTATTTT
CASSSRTFKRADTQYF
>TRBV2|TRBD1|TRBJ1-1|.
TGTGCCAGCATGACAGGGTTTATGTCTTTCTTT
CASMTGFMSFF
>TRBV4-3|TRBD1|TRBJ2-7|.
TGCGCCAGCAGCCAAGTTCAGGGGGTTTCCTACGAGCAGTACTTC
CASSQVQGVSYEQYF
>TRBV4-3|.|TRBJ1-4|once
TGCGCCAGCAGCCAAGGTCCCGGGACTTCTGAAAAACTGTTTTTT
CASSQGPGTSEKLFF
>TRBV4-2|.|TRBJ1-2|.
TGTGCCAGCAGCCAAGCTCAGGGCCCTTATGGCTACACCTTC
CASSQAQGPYGYTF
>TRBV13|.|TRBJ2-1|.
TGTGCCAGCAGTTCGGGGATGGCAAGGCCCTACAATGAGCAGTTCTTC
CASSSGMARPYNEQFF
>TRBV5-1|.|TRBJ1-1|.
TGCGCCAGCACCCTTACCGGGTATAACACTGAAGCTTTCTTT
CASTLTGYNTEAFF
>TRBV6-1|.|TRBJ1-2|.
TGTGCCAGCAGTGAATTAACAGGTTATGGCTACACCTTC
CASSELTGYGYTF